The clone carrying this T cell receptor (beta chain) came up a few times. Trimming removed 2 bases from V and 5 bases from J, with 12 bases in between. CDR1 is MNHEY and CDR2 is SVGAGI in the germline V gene. There are 14 residues in the CDR3. Both 60 Vbeta primers and 13 Jbeta primers went into the PCR. Profiled with immunoSEQ multiplex PCR; TCRdb holds only in-frame clones, not every one. Of 90,000 to 100,000 clones detected, 82% appear once; the ten largest clones hold roughly 3.8%. The sample is drawn from a study of cytomegalovirus exposure and HLA in healthy donors. The rearrangement uses TRBV6-5 and TRBJ1-1; no clear D gene. The TCR originated in a man aged 50 to 59 in good health and CMV-seronegative. Source material: PBMCs. The CDR3 DNA follows: TGTGCCAGCAGTTACACCGAACTGATTACTGAAGCTTTCTTT. Translation gives CASSYTELITEAFF.